Shown below are 22 T cell receptor beta chains from a single sample sequenced in a study of identical twins. A single record per CDR3 protein comes from TCRdb applying MiXCR to the 5' RACE reads. The table has fewer than 900,000 distinct CDR3 sequences, about 20% seen once. The same specimen was also included in a second study, on T cells expressing NK-cell markers.

Sequencing was carried out using PBMCs. The receptors derive from a woman between 18 and 29 years old in good health.

This clonotype was picked up a small number of times. This chain uses TRBV7-9 with TRBJ2-5; D is unresolved. Germline assignment: CDR1 SEHNR and CDR2 FQNEAQ (reference sequence). The V and J ends lost 5 bases and 2 bases respectively, with 15 bases between them. The length of the CDR3 is 15 residues. The chain's CDR3 is CASSPASYWQETQYF. As DNA, the CDR3 is TGTGCCAGCAGCCCAGCCTCTTATTGGCAAGAGACCCAGTACTTC.

V and J are TRBV25-1 and TRBJ2-3; D is ambiguous. V shed 6 bases and J shed 4 bases, with 11 bases lying between them. The CDR3 extends over 13 amino acids. Germline CDR1 MGHDK, CDR2 SYGVNS. As DNA, the CDR3 is TGTGCCAGCAGGGCTAGTCCCCCAGATACGCAGTATTTT. It is translated as CASRASPPDTQYF.

The sample holds many counts of this clonotype. The V and J genes are TRBV10-3 and TRBJ2-1; possible D gene TRBD1, 6 bases. Trimming took off 10 bases at V and 14 bases at J, with 18 bases between the two ends. The CDR3 has 11 residues. Germline CDR1 is ENHRY and CDR2 is SYGVKD. The DNA of the CDR3 is TGTGCCACCCGAGAGACAGGTTTTAAGTTCTTC. This gives the protein CATRETGFKFF.

This clonotype was counted only a few times. This rearrangement joins TRBV12-3 or TRBV12-4 to TRBJ2-7; no clear D. Trimming took off 5 bases at V and 2 bases at J, with 7 bases between the two ends. The CDR3 consists of 12 residues. The CDR3: CASSDHPYEQYF. The CDR3, as DNA: TGTGCCAGCAGTGACCACCCCTACGAGCAGTACTTC.

This clonotype has a handful of counts. The V gene is TRBV5-8, the J gene TRBJ1-5; D possibly corresponds to TRBD1 (5 bases). Germline CDR1 and CDR2: SGHTS and YDEGEE. There are 13 residues in the CDR3. Trimming stripped 2 bases from V and 7 bases from J, with 10 bases between. CDR3 protein: CASSFPGMQPQHF. The CDR3 DNA follows: TGTGCCAGCAGCTTTCCAGGGATGCAGCCCCAGCATTTT.

This clonotype turned up a few times. V is TRBV20-1 and J is TRBJ2-7; 9 nucleotides line up with TRBD1. J was trimmed by 3 bases and V by 2 bases; bases with no gene match: 8. This CDR3 region has 15 residues. Germline V gene sequence: CDR1 DFQATT, CDR2 SNEGSKA (reference sequence). The CDR3, as DNA: TGCAGTGCTAGACCTTCTCAGGACAGGGGCTACGAGCAGTACTTC. This gives the protein CSARPSQDRGYEQYF.

This clonotype has a handful of counts. The gene calls are TRBV10-3 and TRBJ2-3; D is ambiguous. CDR3 size: 14 residues. Trimming pared 10 bases from V and 2 bases from J, leaving 16 bases between. Germline V CDR1 and CDR2: ENHRY, SYGVKD. CDR3 DNA: TGTGCCACCTCCGGGTCCCCCTTCACAGATACGCAGTATTTT. Translation gives CATSGSPFTDTQYF.

This chain links TRBV5-1 with TRBJ2-3, with a tentative D call TRBD1 (6 bases). This CDR3 region has 16 residues. The germline V and J ends were trimmed by 4 bases and 0 bases, with 15 bases remaining between them. Germline CDR1 and CDR2: SGHRS and YFSETQ. This CDR3 reads CASSPRYRVSTDTQYF. The CDR3 DNA reads as TGCGCCAGCAGCCCGCGCTACAGGGTTAGCACAGATACGCAGTATTTT.

The sample holds a few counts of this clonotype. CDR3: CSARVIAGDANTQYF. DNA for the CDR3: TGCAGTGCTAGGGTGATAGCGGGAGATGCAAATACGCAGTATTTT. This rearrangement joins TRBV20-1 to TRBJ2-3, with TRBD2 identical over 9 bases. This CDR3 is 15 amino acids long. J lost 7 bases, V lost 3 bases, and 11 bases had no gene match. Looked up from germline, CDR1 is DFQATT and CDR2 is SNEGSKA (reference sequence).

This clonotype has ten or more counts. The V and J genes are TRBV12-3 or TRBV12-4 and TRBJ2-2; 9 positions agree with TRBD1. V trimming: 2 bases; J trimming: 5 bases; junction bases outside the gene matches: 3. CDR3 length equals 15 residues. As DNA, the CDR3 is TGTGCCAGCAGTTTACGACAGGGGGGTACCGGGGAGCTGTTTTTT. Residues: CASSLRQGGTGELFF.

The chain combines TRBV5-4 with TRBJ2-2; D uncertain. The V end lost 10 bases, the J end lost 3 bases, and 7 bases lay between the germline ends. CDR3 size: 11 residues. Germline CDR1 is SGHNT and CDR2 is YYREEE (reference sequence). For the CDR3, the DNA is TGTGCCTTTTCTGACACCGGGGAGCTGTTTTTT. This encodes CAFSDTGELFF.

This clonotype was found many times. The chain uses TRBV9 and TRBJ2-3; possible D gene TRBD2, 5 bases. There are 18 residues in the CDR3. V lost 3 bases and J 4 bases, leaving 24 bases between the germline ends. Germline lookup yields CDR1 SGDLS and CDR2 YYNGEE. CDR3 residues: CASSETPSGETGSDTQYF. CDR3 sequence (DNA): TGTGCCAGCAGCGAAACCCCCTCCGGGGAGACGGGGTCAGATACGCAGTATTTT.

This clonotype was seen a few times. At one end the junction does not follow the germline gene, possibly because of a read error. V and J are TRBV7-7 and TRBJ2-3, with D uncertain. This CDR3 is built from 13 residues. Germline lookup yields CDR1 SSHAT and CDR2 FNYEAQ (reference sequence). The DNA of the CDR3 is TGTGCTAGCAGCTTAGATAATAGAGATACGCAGTATTTT. Translation: CASSLDNRDTQYF.

The gene calls are TRBV18 and TRBJ1-6; 8 bases match TRBD1. The J segment lost 7 bases and the V segment lost 3 bases, leaving 8 bases of the junction unmatched. Germline assignment: CDR1 KGHSH and CDR2 LQKENI. This CDR3 has 16 amino acids. CDR3 sequence (DNA): TGTGCCAGCTCACCTTTCTCAGGGACAGGAAATTCACCCCTCCACTTT. Its translation: CASSPFSGTGNSPLHF.

V is TRBV7-2 and J is TRBJ1-5, with 7 bases identical to TRBD1. The CDR3 spans 14 residues. The V and J ends lost 2 bases and 6 bases, in that order; junction bases with no gene match: 4. The germline V gene encodes CDR1 SGHTA and CDR2 FQGNSA. The CDR3 loop reads CASSLQGEGQPQHF. DNA for the CDR3: TGTGCCAGCAGCTTACAGGGGGAGGGTCAGCCCCAGCATTTT.

This clonotype was seen only a few times. V gene TRBV7-2 combines with J gene TRBJ2-1; 9 bases are a match to TRBD2. With 3 bases clipped from V and 8 bases from J, the junction kept 11 bases outside the gene matches. The CDR3 is made up of 16 amino acids. The germline V gene has CDR1 SGHTA and CDR2 FQGNSA. CDR3: CASSLGRSGSGHEQFF. CDR3 DNA: TGTGCCAGCAGCTTGGGCCGTAGCGGGAGCGGTCATGAGCAGTTCTTC.

The genes are TRBV5-1 and TRBJ2-7, with D possibly matching TRBD1 (6 bases). Germline V CDR1 and CDR2: SGHRS, YFSETQ. Trimming stripped 0 bases from V and 6 bases from J, with 13 bases between. This CDR3 region has 14 residues. CDR3 DNA: TGCGCCAGCAGCTTGGCAGGGGCAGAAGGCGAGCAGTACTTC. Translating gives CASSLAGAEGEQYF.

This clonotype was observed a few times. The V call is TRBV5-1, the J call TRBJ2-1; D is unresolved. This CDR3 is 15 amino acids long. Germline CDR1 is SGHRS and CDR2 is YFSETQ. The V and J ends lost 1 base and 3 bases respectively, with 11 bases between them. Here the CDR3 reads CASSLPSRIYNEQFF. CDR3 sequence (DNA): TGCGCCAGCAGCTTGCCGTCCAGAATCTACAATGAGCAGTTCTTC.

Many counts were recorded for this clonotype. The chain has TRBV27 and TRBJ2-5; TRBD1 matches at 7 bases. Germline CDR1 and CDR2: MNHEY and SMNVEV (reference sequence). The CDR3 runs to 13 residues. V was pared by 4 bases and J by 3 bases, with 2 bases of the junction left unmatched. The CDR3 spells CASSSQGEETQYF. For the CDR3, the DNA is TGTGCCAGCAGTTCCCAGGGGGAAGAGACCCAGTACTTC.

This chain uses TRBV20-1 with TRBJ2-1; 10 bases are shared with TRBD2. The CDR3 consists of 17 residues. Germline V gene sequence: CDR1 DFQATT, CDR2 SNEGSKA (reference sequence). Trimming took 3 bases from V and 7 from J; bases not matched to a gene: 15. CDR3 bases: TGCAGTGCTAGCCCCTGGCTAGCGGGAGAAGTCAAAAATGAGCAGTTCTTC. This sequence encodes CSASPWLAGEVKNEQFF.

Notes on this clonotype: A junction end diverges from the germline sequence, so it may reflect a read error. The chain is built from TRBV5-1 and TRBJ2-1; D is ambiguous. Germline V gives CDR1 SGHRS, CDR2 YFSETQ. This CDR3 is built from 16 residues. The CDR3 DNA is TGCGCCAGCAGCTTGGACGCCCCTGTCGGGTACAATGGGCAGTTCTTC. This encodes CASSLDAPVGYNGQFF.

The J gene is TRBJ2-7, the V gene TRBV30, with 10 bases lining up with TRBD2. This CDR3 is built from 14 residues. Trimming cost V 3 bases and J 7 bases; bases outside gene matches: 9. Per germline, CDR1 GTSNPN and CDR2 SVGIG (reference sequence). The CDR3 spells CAWSRTSGALEQYF. For the CDR3, the DNA is TGTGCCTGGAGCCGGACTAGCGGTGCGCTGGAGCAGTACTTC.